These T cell receptor beta chains were read from a single sample in a study of blood T cell repertoires in COVID-19. TCRdb's copy holds only in-frame clones and misses some; the assay was immunoSEQ multiplex PCR. The profile covers 270,000 or so clones, with around nine tenths appearing a single time and under 3% taken by the ten largest. Material for sequencing was PBMCs or T cells enriched from blood (not recorded which). These TCRs come from a woman aged 18-29 years who had recovered from COVID-19. Both conserved end residues are part of each CDR3. The D gene is left open where the match is weak. The listing skips clone size in some rows; elsewhere it reads once, few, many or a size class.

abundance: -
j_gene: TRBJ1-3
v_gene: TRBV5-1
d_gene: TRBD1
CDR3nt: TGCGCCAGCAGCCCGTACAGGGACAGGGGGCTTTCTGGAAACACCATATATTTT
CDR3aa: CASSPYRDRGLSGNTIYF

abundance: once
j_gene: TRBJ2-7
v_gene: TRBV9
d_gene: TRBD2
CDR3nt: TGTGCCAGCAGCCCCCGGGGTAGCGGGGGACTCTACGAGCAGTACTTC
CDR3aa: CASSPRGSGGLYEQYF

abundance: -
j_gene: TRBJ2-7
v_gene: TRBV18
d_gene: TRBD2
CDR3nt: TGTGCCAGCTCATACAACGACGGGATGGCTAGCGGGCACCGCTACGAGCAGTACTTC
CDR3aa: CASSYNDGMASGHRYEQYF

abundance: few
j_gene: TRBJ2-7
v_gene: TRBV19
d_gene: TRBD1
CDR3nt: TGTGCCAGTAGTATAGGACTCAGGGGGCGGTACGAGCAGTACTTC
CDR3aa: CASSIGLRGRYEQYF

abundance: -
j_gene: TRBJ2-7
v_gene: TRBV7-6
d_gene: -
CDR3nt: TGTGCCAGCAGCTTAGCGGGGGCCCGCGAGCAGTACTTC
CDR3aa: CASSLAGAREQYF

abundance: -
j_gene: TRBJ1-4
v_gene: TRBV28
d_gene: -
CDR3nt: TGTGCCAGCAGTCCGGGTAGGACAGCCAGAAAACTGTTTTTT
CDR3aa: CASSPGRTARKLFF

abundance: once
j_gene: TRBJ2-3
v_gene: TRBV11-2
d_gene: -
CDR3nt: TGTGCCAGCAGCTTAGATCCGCTAGGCTCAGATACGCAGTATTTT
CDR3aa: CASSLDPLGSDTQYF

abundance: -
j_gene: TRBJ1-1
v_gene: TRBV7-2
d_gene: TRBD1
CDR3nt: TGTGCCAGCAGCCCGGACAGGGGAGCGACTGAAGCTTTCTTT
CDR3aa: CASSPDRGATEAFF

abundance: -
j_gene: TRBJ1-1
v_gene: TRBV9
d_gene: TRBD1
CDR3nt: TGTGCCAGCAGCGTGGAGCCCGGGACAGGGGTCTCGAACACTGAAGCTTTCTTT
CDR3aa: CASSVEPGTGVSNTEAFF

abundance: -
j_gene: TRBJ2-3
v_gene: TRBV10-3
d_gene: -
CDR3nt: TGTGCCATCAGTGACGGGGGGCCGAGCACAGATACGCAGTATTTT
CDR3aa: CAISDGGPSTDTQYF

abundance: -
j_gene: TRBJ2-7
v_gene: TRBV11-2
d_gene: -
CDR3nt: TGTGCCAGCAGCGCAGGGGTCCCCTACGAGCAGTACTTC
CDR3aa: CASSAGVPYEQYF

abundance: -
j_gene: TRBJ2-7
v_gene: TRBV11-3
d_gene: TRBD2
CDR3nt: TGTGCCAGCAGCTTAGGAGGGCTAGCGGGGTACGAGCAGTACTTC
CDR3aa: CASSLGGLAGYEQYF

abundance: -
j_gene: TRBJ2-7
v_gene: TRBV11-3
d_gene: -
CDR3nt: TGTGCCAGCAGCATCCGGCCGGAGAGCTCCTACGAGCAGTACTTC
CDR3aa: CASSIRPESSYEQYF

abundance: -
j_gene: TRBJ2-6
v_gene: TRBV3-1/TRBV3-2
d_gene: -
CDR3nt: TGTGCCAGCAGCGAGTCGTCCAGGGGCCTCTCTGGGGCCAACGTCCTGACTTTC
CDR3aa: CASSESSRGLSGANVLTF

abundance: -
j_gene: TRBJ2-7
v_gene: TRBV19
d_gene: -
CDR3nt: TGTGCCAGTAGTATAAATCGGAACCTAGCTACGGGGGCCTACGAGCAGTACTTC
CDR3aa: CASSINRNLATGAYEQYF

abundance: -
j_gene: TRBJ1-4
v_gene: TRBV7-2
d_gene: TRBD1
CDR3nt: TGTGCCAGCAGCCCGGACAGGGCAAATGAAAAACTGTTTTTT
CDR3aa: CASSPDRANEKLFF

abundance: few
j_gene: TRBJ2-7
v_gene: TRBV2
d_gene: TRBD2
CDR3nt: TGTGCCAGCAGTGCGGCTAGCGGGAGATCGGGCGAGCAGTACTTC
CDR3aa: CASSAASGRSGEQYF

abundance: -
j_gene: TRBJ1-2
v_gene: TRBV4-3
d_gene: -
CDR3nt: TGCGCCAGCAGCCAAGAAAGACAGGAGTACTATGGCTACACCTTC
CDR3aa: CASSQERQEYYGYTF

abundance: few
j_gene: TRBJ2-7
v_gene: TRBV2
d_gene: TRBD1
CDR3nt: TGTGCCAGCAGTGACCAGGGGGCATACTACGAGCAGTACTTC
CDR3aa: CASSDQGAYYEQYF

abundance: -
j_gene: TRBJ1-1
v_gene: TRBV28
d_gene: -
CDR3nt: TGTGCCAGCAGTTTAATAAGGGGGGGCACTGAAGCTTTCTTT
CDR3aa: CASSLIRGGTEAFF

abundance: -
j_gene: TRBJ1-2
v_gene: TRBV15
d_gene: TRBD1
CDR3nt: TGTGCCACCAGCCTAGACAGGGCCTATGGCTACACCTTC
CDR3aa: CATSLDRAYGYTF

abundance: -
j_gene: TRBJ2-3
v_gene: TRBV28
d_gene: TRBD1
CDR3nt: TGTGCCAGCGAACGACAGGGGAGGATCACAACGGATACGCAGTATTTT
CDR3aa: CASERQGRITTDTQYF

abundance: -
j_gene: TRBJ2-2
v_gene: TRBV19
d_gene: TRBD1
CDR3nt: TGTGCCAGTACCCTCGACAGGGGGAACACCGGGGAACTGTTTTTT
CDR3aa: CASTLDRGNTGELFF

abundance: -
j_gene: TRBJ2-7
v_gene: TRBV14
d_gene: -
CDR3nt: TGTGCCAGCAGCCAAGGTCAGGTCTTCTACGAGCAGTACTTC
CDR3aa: CASSQGQVFYEQYF

abundance: -
j_gene: TRBJ2-1
v_gene: TRBV7-2
d_gene: TRBD2
CDR3nt: TGTGCCAGCAGCCTAGCGGGAGGGCCCCACAATGAGCAGTTCTTC
CDR3aa: CASSLAGGPHNEQFF

abundance: -
j_gene: TRBJ1-5
v_gene: TRBV7-6
d_gene: -
CDR3nt: TGTGCCAGCAGCTTAGGGCCCTCACATGAGCCCCAGCATTTT
CDR3aa: CASSLGPSHEPQHF

abundance: -
j_gene: TRBJ1-2
v_gene: TRBV9
d_gene: TRBD1
CDR3nt: TGTGCCAGCAGCGTAGGTCAAGGGGGCAGATATGGCTACACCTTC
CDR3aa: CASSVGQGGRYGYTF

abundance: -
j_gene: TRBJ2-4
v_gene: TRBV7-3
d_gene: -
CDR3nt: TGTGCCAGCAGCTCAGCGACAGGTTTAGCCAAAAACATTCAGTACTTC
CDR3aa: CASSSATGLAKNIQYF

abundance: -
j_gene: TRBJ2-6
v_gene: TRBV11-3
d_gene: -
CDR3nt: TGTGCCAGCAGCTTGACACAGGCCAACGTCCTGACTTTC
CDR3aa: CASSLTQANVLTF

abundance: -
j_gene: TRBJ2-1
v_gene: TRBV13
d_gene: TRBD2
CDR3nt: TGTGCCAGCAGCCCCAGGACTAGACCCGATGAGCAGTTCTTC
CDR3aa: CASSPRTRPDEQFF

abundance: once
j_gene: TRBJ1-4
v_gene: TRBV9
d_gene: TRBD1
CDR3nt: TGTGCCAGCAGCGTGGGACAGGGGCAAGGTGAAAAACTGTTTTTT
CDR3aa: CASSVGQGQGEKLFF

abundance: few
j_gene: TRBJ2-7
v_gene: TRBV9
d_gene: -
CDR3nt: TGTGCCAGCAGTCTGACAGCCGCACCCTACGAGCAGTACTTC
CDR3aa: CASSLTAAPYEQYF

abundance: -
j_gene: TRBJ2-4
v_gene: TRBV5-1
d_gene: -
CDR3nt: TGCGCCAGCAGGTCGGACTACGGGGAAAACATTCAGTACTTC
CDR3aa: CASRSDYGENIQYF

abundance: -
j_gene: TRBJ2-1
v_gene: TRBV19
d_gene: -
CDR3nt: TGTGCCAGTAGTATAGGCAGAGGCTCCTACAATGAGCAGTTCTTC
CDR3aa: CASSIGRGSYNEQFF

abundance: -
j_gene: TRBJ2-5
v_gene: TRBV25-1
d_gene: -
CDR3nt: TGTGCCAGCAGTGAATATATTCCCGGGGAAGAGACCCAGTACTTC
CDR3aa: CASSEYIPGEETQYF

abundance: -
j_gene: TRBJ2-3
v_gene: TRBV6-5
d_gene: -
CDR3nt: TGTGCCAGCAGTTACGTAGGTAGCGGTCGCACAGATACGCAGTATTTT
CDR3aa: CASSYVGSGRTDTQYF

abundance: -
j_gene: TRBJ1-4
v_gene: TRBV9
d_gene: -
CDR3nt: TGTGCCAGCAGCGCGGGACACCGTAATGAAAAACTGTTTTTT
CDR3aa: CASSAGHRNEKLFF

abundance: -
j_gene: TRBJ1-2
v_gene: TRBV7-9
d_gene: TRBD1
CDR3nt: TGTGCCAGCAGCTCCCTATTCTCCAGGGGGGGCTACACCTTC
CDR3aa: CASSSLFSRGGYTF

abundance: few
j_gene: TRBJ1-2
v_gene: TRBV21-1
d_gene: -
CDR3nt: TGTGCCAGCAGCCTTTACAGGGCCGCCAACTATGGCTACACCTTC
CDR3aa: CASSLYRAANYGYTF

abundance: -
j_gene: TRBJ1-3
v_gene: TRBV9
d_gene: -
CDR3nt: TGTGCCAGCAGCGTAGTCCGCGGACACTCTGGAAACACCATATATTTT
CDR3aa: CASSVVRGHSGNTIYF

abundance: -
j_gene: TRBJ2-2
v_gene: TRBV5-5
d_gene: -
CDR3nt: TGTGCCAGCAGCTTTCCGGGTGCCGGGGAGCTGTTTTTT
CDR3aa: CASSFPGAGELFF

abundance: -
j_gene: TRBJ1-1
v_gene: TRBV19
d_gene: -
CDR3nt: TGTGCCAGTAGTTCCTCCTTATCCCGGGACATCAAAGGCCTTGAAGCTTTCTTT
CDR3aa: CASSSSLSRDIKGLEAFF

abundance: -
j_gene: TRBJ2-1
v_gene: TRBV4-1
d_gene: TRBD2
CDR3nt: TGCGCCAGCAGCGCGGGACTATACAATGGAGAGCAGTTCTTC
CDR3aa: CASSAGLYNGEQFF

abundance: -
j_gene: TRBJ2-5
v_gene: TRBV5-1
d_gene: TRBD1
CDR3nt: TGCGCCAGCAGCTTAGCTCGGATGACAGGGGTAGAGACCCAGTACTTC
CDR3aa: CASSLARMTGVETQYF

abundance: -
j_gene: TRBJ2-5
v_gene: TRBV18
d_gene: TRBD1
CDR3nt: TGTGCCAGCTCACCACGGGACAGGGGGTACCAAGAGACCCAGTACTTC
CDR3aa: CASSPRDRGYQETQYF

abundance: -
j_gene: TRBJ2-5
v_gene: TRBV2
d_gene: -
CDR3nt: TGTGCCAGCAAATCAAGCGAAGAGACCCAGTACTTC
CDR3aa: CASKSSEETQYF

abundance: once
j_gene: TRBJ1-4
v_gene: TRBV30
d_gene: TRBD1
CDR3nt: TGTGCCTGGGGGACAGGGGGCTTGCGAGAAAAACTGTTTTTT
CDR3aa: CAWGTGGLREKLFF

abundance: -
j_gene: TRBJ2-3
v_gene: TRBV5-1
d_gene: -
CDR3nt: TGCGCCAGCAGCTTACGACAGGGCACAGATACGCAGTATTTT
CDR3aa: CASSLRQGTDTQYF

abundance: -
j_gene: TRBJ1-4
v_gene: TRBV7-2
d_gene: TRBD1
CDR3nt: TGTGCCAGCAGCCTTGGACAGGTTGCAACTAATGAAAAACTGTTTTTT
CDR3aa: CASSLGQVATNEKLFF

abundance: -
j_gene: TRBJ1-6
v_gene: TRBV25-1
d_gene: -
CDR3nt: TGTGCCAGCAGTGAATGGCAGGCCAGTGGTAGTAATTCACCCCTCCACTTT
CDR3aa: CASSEWQASGSNSPLHF